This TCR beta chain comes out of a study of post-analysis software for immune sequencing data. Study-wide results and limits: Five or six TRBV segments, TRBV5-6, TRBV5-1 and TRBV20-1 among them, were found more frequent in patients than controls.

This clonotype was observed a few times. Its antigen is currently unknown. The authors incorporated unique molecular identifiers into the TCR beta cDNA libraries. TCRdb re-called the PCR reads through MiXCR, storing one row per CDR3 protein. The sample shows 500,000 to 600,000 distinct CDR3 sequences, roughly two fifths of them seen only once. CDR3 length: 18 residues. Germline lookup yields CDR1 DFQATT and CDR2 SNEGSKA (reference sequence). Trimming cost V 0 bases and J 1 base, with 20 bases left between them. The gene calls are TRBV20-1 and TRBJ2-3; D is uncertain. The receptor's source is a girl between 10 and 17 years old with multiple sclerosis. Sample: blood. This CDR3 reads CSARDYSTDRYGTDTQYF. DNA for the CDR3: TGCAGTGCTAGAGATTACTCAACTGATCGTTATGGCACAGATACGCAGTATTTT.